A selection of T cell receptor beta chains follows, all from one sample in a study of neurological immune-mediated disorders. TCRdb used MiXCR to reprocess the 5' RACE reads, holding one entry per CDR3 protein. This table holds under 45,000 distinct CDR3 sequences, approximately 21% found once. The sample was PBMCs. These receptors were collected from a man aged 55 to 69 with HTLV-1-associated myelopathy (HAM/TSP). Both conserved end residues are part of each CDR3. The D gene is left open where the match is weak. Size values are once, few and many counts, or a class for expanded clones, and some rows have none.

clone size	D gene	V gene	CDR3 length	J gene	CDR3 protein	CDR3 DNA
many	-	TRBV9	14	TRBJ2-1	CASSVGTVDNEQFF	TGTGCCAGCAGCGTAGGGACGGTCGACAATGAGCAGTTCTTC
-	-	TRBV25-1	14	TRBJ1-4	CASKEFGHNEKLFF	TGTGCCAGCAAGGAGTTCGGGCATAATGAAAAACTGTTTTTT
-	TRBD2	TRBV5-6	13	TRBJ2-7	CASAETSVYEQYF	TGTGCCAGCGCGGAGACTAGCGTTTACGAGCAGTACTTC
many	TRBD1	TRBV5-1	15	TRBJ2-1	CASSLGQGAIDEQFF	TGCGCCAGCAGCTTGGGGCAGGGGGCTATAGATGAGCAGTTCTTC
many	-	TRBV11-3	18	TRBJ2-1	CASSSGDAFGDFYNEQFF	TGTGCCAGCAGCTCTGGGGACGCCTTTGGCGATTTCTACAATGAGCAGTTCTTC
many	-	TRBV20-1	16	TRBJ1-2	CSARDQRGATDYGYTF	TGCAGTGCTAGAGATCAGCGGGGGGCAACAGATTATGGCTACACCTTC
many	TRBD2	TRBV12-3/TRBV12-4	21	TRBJ2-7	CASSHRRRGLAGGPDSYEQYF	TGTGCCAGCAGTCACCGACGCAGGGGACTAGCGGGAGGGCCAGACTCCTACGAGCAGTACTTC
once	TRBD2	TRBV12-3/TRBV12-4	15	TRBJ2-2	CASIPGLVYAGELFF	TGTGCCAGCATCCCGGGACTAGTATATGCCGGGGAGCTGTTTTTT
many	TRBD2	TRBV6-2/TRBV6-3	16	TRBJ2-5	CASSSGGAGNQETQYF	TGTGCCAGCAGTTCCGGTGGAGCGGGGAACCAAGAGACCCAGTACTTC
many	-	TRBV5-1	14	TRBJ2-1	CASKADLSYNEQFF	TGCGCCAGCAAAGCGGACCTCTCCTACAATGAGCAGTTCTTC
many	-	TRBV6-1	13	TRBJ1-1	CATLGRMNTEAFF	TGTGCCACACTTGGGAGGATGAACACTGAAGCTTTCTTT
many	-	TRBV7-9	15	TRBJ1-2	CASSPPTQESYGYTF	TGTGCCAGCAGCCCCCCCACCCAGGAGAGCTATGGCTACACCTTC
many	-	TRBV3-1	14	TRBJ2-3	CASSPGGNTDTQYF	TGTGCCAGCAGCCCCGGCGGGAACACAGATACGCAGTATTTT
many	TRBD1	TRBV30	13	TRBJ1-5	CACSQGWNQPQHF	TGTGCCTGCTCACAGGGGTGGAATCAGCCCCAGCATTTT
-	TRBD1	TRBV2	15	TRBJ2-2	CASSPGTGSTGELFF	TGTGCCAGCAGTCCCGGGACAGGGAGCACCGGGGAGCTGTTTTTT
many	TRBD2	TRBV5-1	18	TRBJ2-2	CASSLGYWTSGKTGELFF	TGCGCCAGCAGCTTGGGATACTGGACTAGCGGGAAGACCGGGGAGCTGTTTTTT
many	-	TRBV5-4	15	TRBJ2-7	CASSLYGHISYEQYF	TGTGCCAGCAGCTTGTACGGTCACATCTCCTACGAGCAGTACTTC
many	TRBD1	TRBV5-1	14	TRBJ1-1	CASSFGQGASEAFF	TGCGCCAGCAGCTTTGGTCAGGGGGCGTCTGAAGCTTTCTTT
many	-	TRBV7-2	12	TRBJ1-5	CASSLAGQPQHF	TGTGCCAGCAGCTTAGCTGGTCAGCCCCAGCATTTT
once	TRBD2	TRBV18	16	TRBJ2-1	CVSSLSREGSYNEQFF	TGCGTCAGCTCGCTCTCCCGGGAGGGGTCCTACAATGAGCAGTTCTTC
many	-	TRBV5-6	14	TRBJ2-5	CASSYGHSQETQYF	TGTGCCAGCAGCTACGGACATAGTCAAGAGACCCAGTACTTC
many	TRBD1	TRBV3-1	15	TRBJ1-1	CASSQHRGPTTEAFF	TGTGCCAGCAGCCAACACAGGGGGCCGACCACTGAAGCTTTCTTT
many	-	TRBV20-1	15	TRBJ1-2	CSARRTTAANYGYTF	TGCAGTGCTAGGCGCACGACAGCGGCTAACTATGGCTACACCTTC
many	-	TRBV29-1	12	TRBJ2-5	CSVALASETQYF	TGCAGCGTCGCGTTGGCCTCGGAGACCCAGTACTTC
many	-	TRBV6-6	13	TRBJ1-5	CASNEGTHQPQHF	TGTGCCAGCAATGAGGGCACTCATCAGCCCCAGCATTTT
many	-	TRBV5-5	14	TRBJ2-6	CASSFGSGANVLTF	TGTGCCAGCAGCTTCGGCTCTGGGGCCAACGTCCTGACTTTC
-	-	TRBV12-3/TRBV12-4	13	TRBJ1-1	CASRFDGNTEAFF	TGTGCCAGCCGTTTTGACGGGAACACTGAAGCTTTCTTT
many	-	TRBV5-1	14	TRBJ1-3	CASSLDSAGNTIYF	TGCGCCAGCAGCTTGGACAGCGCTGGAAACACCATATATTTT
-	-	TRBV5-1	12	TRBJ2-5	CASSPLKETQYF	TGCGCCAGCAGCCCACTAAAAGAGACCCAGTACTTC
many	-	TRBV5-1	13	TRBJ2-1	CASSPGSGHHAFF	TGCGCCAGCAGCCCGGGTAGTGGCCACCACGCGTTCTTC
-	TRBD2	TRBV4-2	14	TRBJ2-7	CASSFGLGSYEQYF	TGTGCCAGCAGCTTTGGACTAGGGTCCTACGAGCAGTACTTC
many	TRBD1	TRBV5-6	16	TRBJ1-5	CASSPGGTGDNQPQHF	TGTGCCAGCAGCCCGGGAGGGACAGGGGACAATCAGCCCCAGCATTTT
many	TRBD1	TRBV27	14	TRBJ1-1	CASSWGQENTEAFF	TGTGCCAGCAGTTGGGGACAGGAGAACACTGAAGCTTTCTTT
many	TRBD2	TRBV27	16	TRBJ2-1	CASSGGLAGWDNEQFF	TGTGCCAGCAGTGGTGGACTAGCGGGGTGGGACAATGAGCAGTTCTTC
few	TRBD1	TRBV18	15	TRBJ1-1	CASSLLTGLGTEAFF	TGTGCCAGCTCACTACTGACAGGGTTGGGCACTGAAGCTTTCTTT
once	TRBD1	TRBV5-1	15	TRBJ2-3	CASRLRTGSTDTQYF	TGCGCCAGCAGGTTGCGGACAGGCAGCACAGATACGCAGTATTTT
few	-	TRBV7-9	14	TRBJ1-1	CASSLATMNTEAFF	TGTGCCAGCAGCTTAGCCACCATGAACACTGAAGCTTTCTTT
-	TRBD1	TRBV28	14	TRBJ1-1	CASSPRGAPPRAFF	TGTGCCAGCTCCCCCAGGGGGGCACCGCCGCGGGCTTTCTTT
many	-	TRBV20-1	18	TRBJ1-1	CSAEGSRGRRVGNTEAFF	TGCAGTGCCGAAGGAAGCAGGGGAAGACGGGTTGGGAACACTGAAGCTTTCTTT
many	-	TRBV7-2	14	TRBJ1-4	CASSLDGNNEKLFF	TGTGCCAGCAGCTTAGATGGAAATAATGAAAAACTGTTTTTT
many	-	TRBV29-1	14	TRBJ1-2	CSVDRQGAFYGYTF	TGCAGCGTTGACAGACAAGGTGCCTTTTATGGCTACACCTTC
-	-	TRBV27	14	TRBJ1-1	CASSWGLHTPEAFF	TGTGCCAGCAGTTGGGGACTCCATACCCCTGAAGCTTTCTTT
many	TRBD1	TRBV27	20	TRBJ2-6	CASSHGTRGHLFSGANVLTF	TGTGCCAGCAGTCACGGGACAAGGGGGCATCTATTCTCTGGGGCCAACGTCCTGACTTTC
-	-	TRBV20-1	13	TRBJ2-6	CSANLPGANVLTF	TGCAGTGCCAACTTACCTGGGGCCAACGTCCTGACTTTC
many	-	TRBV20-1	9	TRBJ1-2	CSANRGYTF	TGCAGTGCGAATCGGGGCTACACCTTC
many	TRBD2	TRBV20-1	14	TRBJ2-3	CSARGGSGTDTQYF	TGCAGTGCTAGAGGCGGGAGCGGCACAGATACGCAGTATTTT
-	-	TRBV5-8	13	TRBJ2-7	CASSLRGIYEQHF	TGTGCCAGCAGCTTGCGGGGCATCTACGAGCAGCACTTC
many	-	TRBV20-1	16	TRBJ2-6	CSARARSGSGANVLTF	TGCAGTGCTAGAGCCCGATCAGGATCTGGGGCCAACGTCCTGACTTTC
many	-	TRBV5-1	15	TRBJ2-2	CASRKSVTNTGELFF	TGCGCCAGCAGAAAGTCTGTCACGAACACCGGGGAGCTGTTTTTT
once	TRBD2	TRBV29-1	15	TRBJ2-6	CSVESGRTGANVLTF	TGCAGCGTTGAAAGCGGGAGAACTGGGGCCAACGTCCTGACTTTC
many	-	TRBV29-1	11	TRBJ1-1	CSAEDMDEAFF	TGCAGCGCTGAAGATATGGATGAAGCTTTCTTT
many	TRBD2	TRBV7-2	17	TRBJ2-7	CASSLSPQTSGSVEQYF	TGTGCCAGCAGCTTATCTCCCCAGACTAGCGGGAGTGTCGAGCAGTACTTC
many	TRBD1	TRBV5-5	15	TRBJ1-3	CASSLTGGTGNTIYF	TGTGCCAGCAGCTTGACAGGGGGCACTGGAAACACCATATATTTT
many	-	TRBV20-1	13	TRBJ2-1	CSEVGGTGDEQFF	TGCAGTGAAGTAGGTGGTACCGGGGATGAGCAGTTCTTC
-	-	TRBV6-5	14	TRBJ1-6	CASRQGMYNSPLHF	TGTGCCAGCAGGCAGGGGATGTATAATTCACCCCTCCACTTT
many	-	TRBV5-1	15	TRBJ2-2	CASSSQGFDTGELFF	TGCGCCAGCAGCTCGCAGGGTTTTGACACCGGGGAGCTGTTTTTT